These T cell receptor beta chains were read from a single sample in a study of T-cell reconstitution after alpha-beta-depleted transplantation in children. One entry per CDR3 protein, called by TCRdb with MiXCR from the PCR reads. The data contain about 200,000 distinct CDR3 sequences, roughly 15% of them singletons. The material sequenced was PBMCs from the stem cell graft donor, taken from the stem cell graft. Receptors were obtained from a human donor who donated a stem cell graft to a child with acute lymphoblastic leukemia. The CDR3 runs from the conserved cysteine through the conserved F or W. A D gene is named only where the DNA matches it firmly. Not every row has a clone size; where given, it reads once, few, many or a size class.

j_gene | abundance | v_gene | d_gene | CDR3aa | CDR3nt
TRBJ2-2 | many | TRBV10-3 | TRBD1 | CAISAGQGAGELFF | TGTGCCATCAGTGCGGGACAGGGGGCCGGGGAGCTGTTTTTT
TRBJ1-6 | few | TRBV27 | . | CASSSGWSSYNSPLHF | TGTGCCAGCAGCTCAGGGTGGAGCTCCTATAATTCACCCCTCCACTTT
TRBJ2-5 | . | TRBV7-9 | . | CASSPLWAQETQYF | TGTGCCAGCAGCCCTCTGTGGGCTCAAGAGACCCAGTACTTC
TRBJ2-3 | many | TRBV12-3/TRBV12-4 | . | CASSPSSGQTDTQYF | TGTGCCAGCAGTCCATCCTCGGGACAAACAGATACGCAGTATTTT
TRBJ2-1 | many | TRBV20-1 | . | CSPRRGNEQFF | TGCAGTCCCCGTAGGGGCAATGAGCAGTTCTTC
TRBJ2-5 | many | TRBV20-1 | . | CSAVPQETQYF | TGCAGTGCTGTACCTCAGGAGACCCAGTACTTC
TRBJ2-1 | many | TRBV20-1 | TRBD2 | CSAQAGETYNEQFF | TGCAGTGCCCAAGCGGGAGAAACCTACAATGAGCAGTTCTTC
TRBJ2-7 | many | TRBV28 | . | CASSGITRDTLSYEQYF | TGTGCCAGCAGTGGTATAACCCGGGACACACTCTCCTACGAGCAGTACTTC
TRBJ2-5 | many | TRBV7-2 | . | CASSLSGYETQYF | TGTGCCAGCAGTCTTTCTGGGTATGAGACCCAGTACTTC
TRBJ1-2 | many | TRBV20-1 | . | CSAEQVYYGYTF | TGCAGTGCGGAACAGGTTTACTATGGCTACACCTTC
TRBJ2-1 | many | TRBV7-2 | . | CASSFKTGYNEQFF | TGTGCCAGCAGCTTCAAGACAGGCTACAATGAGCAGTTCTTC
TRBJ1-6 | many | TRBV4-1 | TRBD1 | CASSQWTGNNSPLHF | TGCGCCAGCAGCCAATGGACAGGCAATAATTCACCCCTCCACTTT
TRBJ1-5 | many | TRBV5-1 | . | CASSWGGSDQPQHF | TGCGCCAGCAGCTGGGGAGGCTCAGATCAGCCCCAGCATTTT
TRBJ1-3 | . | TRBV20-1 | . | CSAWDSLSGNTIYF | TGCAGTGCTTGGGACTCCCTCTCTGGAAACACCATATATTTT
TRBJ2-1 | many | TRBV6-5 | . | CASSYAPGLGGDEQFF | TGTGCCAGCAGTTACGCACCGGGACTAGGGGGCGATGAGCAGTTCTTC
TRBJ2-1 | many | TRBV20-1 | TRBD2 | CSAPTSGRAREQFF | TGCAGTGCTCCAACTAGCGGGAGGGCCAGGGAGCAGTTCTTC
TRBJ2-2 | many | TRBV5-1 | . | CASSGQNTGELFF | TGCGCCAGCAGCGGACAGAACACCGGGGAGCTGTTTTTT
TRBJ1-5 | . | TRBV12-3/TRBV12-4 | . | CASSPSFGAYQPQHF | TGTGCCAGCAGTCCCTCATTCGGGGCTTATCAGCCCCAGCATTTT
TRBJ2-3 | . | TRBV7-9 | . | CASSGGVVDTQYF | TGTGCCAGCAGTGGCGGCGTAGTAGATACGCAGTATTTT
TRBJ2-4 | few | TRBV6-1 | TRBD2 | CASGRGAGGAKNIQYF | TGTGCCAGCGGGCGGGGGGCGGGAGGAGCCAAAAACATTCAGTACTTC
TRBJ2-5 | many | TRBV5-1 | TRBD2 | CASSSTRLAGGETQYF | TGCGCCAGCAGCTCGACCCGACTAGCGGGAGGCGAGACCCAGTACTTC
TRBJ2-5 | many | TRBV5-5 | . | CASSTKETQYF | TGTGCCAGCAGCACCAAAGAGACCCAGTACTTC
TRBJ2-7 | few | TRBV20-1 | . | CSAMFDSREQYF | TGCAGTGCTATGTTCGACAGCCGCGAGCAGTACTTC
TRBJ1-5 | many | TRBV20-1 | TRBD1 | CSARVPTGEGNQPQHF | TGCAGTGCTAGAGTTCCGACAGGGGAGGGCAATCAGCCCCAGCATTTT
TRBJ2-5 | many | TRBV5-5 | . | CASSLELETQYF | TGTGCCAGCAGCTTGGAGTTAGAGACCCAGTACTTC
TRBJ1-6 | few | TRBV6-5 | TRBD1 | CASSYLQQGTLHF | TGTGCCAGCAGTTACTTGCAACAGGGGACCCTCCACTTT
TRBJ2-1 | many | TRBV20-1 | TRBD1 | CSATPQRDRSYNEQFF | TGCAGTGCTACACCCCAGAGGGACAGGTCCTACAATGAGCAGTTCTTC
TRBJ1-5 | many | TRBV5-6 | . | CASSRNGRNQPQHF | TGTGCCAGCAGCCGTAATGGGCGCAATCAGCCCCAGCATTTT
TRBJ1-2 | many | TRBV12-3/TRBV12-4 | . | CASRPGHNYGYTF | TGTGCCAGCCGCCCGGGACACAACTATGGCTACACCTTC
TRBJ2-7 | many | TRBV5-1 | . | CASSLEAGQKQYF | TGCGCCAGCAGCTTGGAGGCAGGGCAAAAGCAGTACTTC
TRBJ2-7 | many | TRBV7-8 | TRBD2 | CASSLTSGRASYEQYF | TGTGCCAGCAGCTTAACTAGCGGGAGGGCTTCCTACGAGCAGTACTTC
TRBJ1-5 | many | TRBV5-6 | TRBD1 | CASSLGQGVYSNQPQHF | TGTGCCAGCAGCTTGGGGCAGGGGGTTTATAGCAATCAGCCCCAGCATTTT
TRBJ2-7 | many | TRBV11-2 | . | CASSPKRAPYEQYF | TGTGCCAGCAGCCCGAAGCGGGCCCCCTACGAGCAGTACTTC
TRBJ2-3 | many | TRBV28 | TRBD2 | CASTNPGGGGTQYF | TGTGCCAGCACTAACCCCGGCGGGGGGGGTACGCAGTATTTT
TRBJ2-5 | few | TRBV25-1 | . | CASSQPSGETQYF | TGTGCCAGCAGTCAGCCGTCCGGGGAGACCCAGTACTTC
TRBJ2-2 | many | TRBV12-3/TRBV12-4 | . | CASSRRSTGELFF | TGTGCCAGCAGCCGACGGTCCACCGGGGAGCTGTTTTTT